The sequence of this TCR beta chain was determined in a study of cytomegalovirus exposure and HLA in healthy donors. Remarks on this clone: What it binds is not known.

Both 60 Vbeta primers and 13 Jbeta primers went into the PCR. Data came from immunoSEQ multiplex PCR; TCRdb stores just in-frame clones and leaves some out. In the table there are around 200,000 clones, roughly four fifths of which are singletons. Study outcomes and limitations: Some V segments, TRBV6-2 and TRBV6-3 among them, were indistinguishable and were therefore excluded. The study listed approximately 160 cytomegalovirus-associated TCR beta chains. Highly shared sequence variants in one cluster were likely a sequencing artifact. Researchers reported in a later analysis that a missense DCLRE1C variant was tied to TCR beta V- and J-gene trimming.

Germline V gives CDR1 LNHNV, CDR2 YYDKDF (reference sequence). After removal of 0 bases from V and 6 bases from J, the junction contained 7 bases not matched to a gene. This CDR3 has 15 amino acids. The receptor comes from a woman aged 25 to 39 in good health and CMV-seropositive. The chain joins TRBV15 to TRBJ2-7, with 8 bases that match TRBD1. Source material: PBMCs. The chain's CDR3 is CATSRDWGRGREQYF. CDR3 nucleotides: TGTGCCACCAGCAGAGATTGGGGCAGGGGGCGCGAGCAGTACTTC.